Listed below are T cell receptor beta chains from one sample, sequenced in a study of CD8 T cells in Susac syndrome. TCRdb re-analysed the immunoSEQ multiplex PCR reads in MiXCR, keeping a single row per CDR3 protein. This repertoire shows around 150,000 distinct CDR3 sequences, around 94% found once; its top ten account for about 0.13%. Input material: CD4+ T cells from PBMCs. These receptors originate from a human donor in good health. Both conserved end residues are part of each CDR3. The D gene is left open where the match is weak. Size is omitted from some rows. Given values are once, few, many or a class for expanded clones.

j_call | clone_size | d_call | v_call | cdr3_nt | cdr3_aa
TRBJ1-2 | once | TRBD1 | TRBV20-1 | TGCAGTGCTCCCCGACAGGGAGAAGTCTATGGCTACACCTTC | CSAPRQGEVYGYTF
TRBJ2-1 | NA | TRBD1 | TRBV18 | TGTGCCAGCACGTCGACAGGGGCAGGATTAAATGAGCAGTTCTTC | CASTSTGAGLNEQFF
TRBJ2-7 | NA | NA | TRBV20-1 | TGCAGTGCTAAACAGGGAGGTGGCTACGAGCAGTACTTC | CSAKQGGGYEQYF
TRBJ2-3 | NA | NA | TRBV30 | TGTGCCTGGAAACAGGACACTAGCACAGATACGCAGTATTTT | CAWKQDTSTDTQYF
TRBJ1-1 | NA | TRBD1 | TRBV20-1 | TGCAGTGCTAGGACAGGGTTCTTGAACACTGAAGCTTTCTTT | CSARTGFLNTEAFF
TRBJ2-7 | NA | TRBD1 | TRBV20-1 | TGCAGTGCCAGTACAGGGGACGAGCAGTACTTC | CSASTGDEQYF
TRBJ2-7 | NA | NA | TRBV6-5 | TGTGCCAGCAGCCATCCGGGCGCCTACGAGCAGTACTTC | CASSHPGAYEQYF
TRBJ2-7 | NA | NA | TRBV6-5 | TGTGCCAGCGGTAGTGGGGTAACCTACGAGCAGTACTTC | CASGSGVTYEQYF
TRBJ1-5 | NA | NA | TRBV30 | TGTGCCTGGAGTTGGGACACAAATCAGCCCCAGCATTTT | CAWSWDTNQPQHF
TRBJ2-7 | NA | TRBD1 | TRBV5-1 | TGCGCCAGCAGCTTGGTGGACAGGGTTCTCTACGAGCAGTACTTC | CASSLVDRVLYEQYF
TRBJ1-2 | NA | NA | TRBV20-1 | TGCAGTGCTAGTCCAGCCAGTTGGGGCTACACCTTC | CSASPASWGYTF
TRBJ1-2 | NA | NA | TRBV29-1 | TGCAGCGTTGACGGGGATGGCTACACCTTC | CSVDGDGYTF
TRBJ2-2 | NA | NA | TRBV29-1 | TGCAGCGTTGTAGGGGTTGGAAACACCGGGGAGCTGTTTTTT | CSVVGVGNTGELFF
TRBJ2-7 | NA | NA | TRBV3-1 | TGTGCCAGCAGCCAAGATGGAGGAGGCTACGAGCAGTACTTC | CASSQDGGGYEQYF
TRBJ2-3 | NA | NA | TRBV24-1 | TGTGCCACCAGTGATGCTAAACGGGGAAGCACAGATACGCAGTATTTT | CATSDAKRGSTDTQYF
TRBJ2-1 | NA | NA | TRBV7-9 | TGTGCCAGCAGCTTTCCATTAGCCAACAATGAGCAGTTCTTC | CASSFPLANNEQFF
TRBJ2-3 | NA | TRBD1 | TRBV29-1 | TGCAGCGTTGTAGGGACAGGGCCCGCAGATACGCAGTATTTT | CSVVGTGPADTQYF
TRBJ2-1 | NA | NA | TRBV4-3 | TGCGCCAGCAGCTACCAGGGTGGGGGTTACAATGAGCAGTTCTTC | CASSYQGGGYNEQFF
TRBJ1-3 | NA | NA | TRBV29-1 | TGCAGCGTTGAAGATACCGGGTTTGGAAACACCATATATTTT | CSVEDTGFGNTIYF
TRBJ2-1 | NA | TRBD1 | TRBV15 | TGTGCCACCAGTTTACCGGGACAGGGGGGTAATGAGCAGTTCTTC | CATSLPGQGGNEQFF
TRBJ2-1 | NA | TRBD2 | TRBV3-1 | TGTGCCAGCAGCCAGCGGGGGGCCTACAATGAGCAGTTCTTC | CASSQRGAYNEQFF
TRBJ1-1 | NA | NA | TRBV6-6 | TGTGCCAGCACTACGATGGGTGCCCCGGAAGCTTTCTTT | CASTTMGAPEAFF
TRBJ2-1 | NA | TRBD1 | TRBV12-3/TRBV12-4 | TGTGCCAGCAGTTTCGAGGGACAGGGGGACAATGAGCAGTTCTTC | CASSFEGQGDNEQFF
TRBJ2-2 | NA | TRBD2 | TRBV12-3/TRBV12-4 | TGTGCCAGCAGCCTCCGGGGGGGGACCGGGGAGCTGTTTTTT | CASSLRGGTGELFF
TRBJ2-2 | NA | NA | TRBV2 | TGTGCCAGCTGGAGGACAAGGGGGACCGGGGAGCTGTTTTTT | CASWRTRGTGELFF
TRBJ2-1 | NA | TRBD2 | TRBV25-1 | TGTGCCAGCAGTGAATCTTCTAGCGGGGGGACGGAGCAGTTCTTC | CASSESSSGGTEQFF
TRBJ2-3 | NA | NA | TRBV20-1 | TGCAGTGCCCTAGGAGATAGCGTATGGTATTTT | CSALGDSVWYF
TRBJ1-6 | NA | TRBD1 | TRBV6-6 | TGTGCCAGCAGCCGGGACAGGGTGTATTCACCCCTCCACTTT | CASSRDRVYSPLHF
TRBJ1-5 | NA | NA | TRBV15 | TGTGCCACCAGCAGACCTCCCCTGGGCAATCAGCCCCAGCATTTT | CATSRPPLGNQPQHF
TRBJ1-4 | NA | NA | TRBV20-1 | TGCAGTGCATTGGGTTCTAATGAAAAACTGTTTTTT | CSALGSNEKLFF
TRBJ1-2 | NA | TRBD1 | TRBV3-1 | TGTGCCAGCAGCCGCCGGGGGGACAGCGGCTACACCTTC | CASSRRGDSGYTF
TRBJ1-4 | NA | TRBD1 | TRBV12-3/TRBV12-4 | TGTGCCAGCAGTCTGGGACAGGGAAATGAAAAACTGTTTTTT | CASSLGQGNEKLFF